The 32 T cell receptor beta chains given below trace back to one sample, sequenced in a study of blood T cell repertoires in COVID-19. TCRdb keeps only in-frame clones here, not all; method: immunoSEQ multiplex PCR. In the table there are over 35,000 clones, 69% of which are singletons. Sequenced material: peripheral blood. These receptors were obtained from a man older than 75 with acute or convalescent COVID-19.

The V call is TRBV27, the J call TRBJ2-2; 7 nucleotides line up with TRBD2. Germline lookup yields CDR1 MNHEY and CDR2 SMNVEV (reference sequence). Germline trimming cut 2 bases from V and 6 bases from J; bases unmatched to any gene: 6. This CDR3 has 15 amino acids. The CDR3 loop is CASSLAGEGSGELFF. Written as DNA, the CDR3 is TGTGCCAGCAGTTTAGCGGGGGAAGGATCCGGGGAGCTGTTTTTT.

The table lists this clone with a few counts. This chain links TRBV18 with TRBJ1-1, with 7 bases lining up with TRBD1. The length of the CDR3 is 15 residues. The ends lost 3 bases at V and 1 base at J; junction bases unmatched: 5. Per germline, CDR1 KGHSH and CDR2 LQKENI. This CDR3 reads CASSPGQWTNTEAFF. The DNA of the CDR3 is TGTGCCAGCTCACCGGGACAGTGGACGAACACTGAAGCTTTCTTT.

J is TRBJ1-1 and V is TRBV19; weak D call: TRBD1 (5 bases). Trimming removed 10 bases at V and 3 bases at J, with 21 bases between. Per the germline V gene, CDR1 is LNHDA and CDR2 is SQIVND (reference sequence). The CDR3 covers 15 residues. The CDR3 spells CATAPYGAQDTEAFF. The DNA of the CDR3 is TGTGCCACCGCCCCCTATGGGGCCCAAGACACTGAAGCTTTCTTT.

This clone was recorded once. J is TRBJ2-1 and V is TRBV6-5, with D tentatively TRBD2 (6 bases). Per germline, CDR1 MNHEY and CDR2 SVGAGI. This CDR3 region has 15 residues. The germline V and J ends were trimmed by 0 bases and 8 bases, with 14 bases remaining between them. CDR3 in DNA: TGTGCCAGCAGTTACTCAAGGGGAGGAGGCGATGAGCAGTTCTTC. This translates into CASSYSRGGGDEQFF.

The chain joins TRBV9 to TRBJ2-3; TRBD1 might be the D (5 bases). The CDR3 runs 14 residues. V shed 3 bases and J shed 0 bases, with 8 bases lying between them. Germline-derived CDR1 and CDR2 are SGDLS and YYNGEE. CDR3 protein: CASSETVSTDTQYF. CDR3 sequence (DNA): TGTGCCAGCAGCGAGACAGTTAGCACAGATACGCAGTATTTT.

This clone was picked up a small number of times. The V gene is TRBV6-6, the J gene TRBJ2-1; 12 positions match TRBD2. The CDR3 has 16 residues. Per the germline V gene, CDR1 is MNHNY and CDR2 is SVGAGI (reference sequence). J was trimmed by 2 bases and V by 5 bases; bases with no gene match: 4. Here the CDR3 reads CASSRLAGVTYNEQFF. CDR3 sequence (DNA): TGTGCCAGCAGTCGACTAGCGGGAGTTACCTACAATGAGCAGTTCTTC.

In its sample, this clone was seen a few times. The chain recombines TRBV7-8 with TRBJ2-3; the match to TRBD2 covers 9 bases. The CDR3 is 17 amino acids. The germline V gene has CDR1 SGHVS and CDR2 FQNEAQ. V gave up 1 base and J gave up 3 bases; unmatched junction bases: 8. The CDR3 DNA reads TGTGCCAGCAGCTTAGGGCGGGGGGGCCTTCGGACAGATACGCAGTATTTT. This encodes CASSLGRGGLRTDTQYF.

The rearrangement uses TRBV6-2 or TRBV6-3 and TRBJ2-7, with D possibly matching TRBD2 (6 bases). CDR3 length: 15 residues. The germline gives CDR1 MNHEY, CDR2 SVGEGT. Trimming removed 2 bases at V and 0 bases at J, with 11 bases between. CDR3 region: CASSYGTESSYEQYF. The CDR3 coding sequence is TGTGCCAGCAGTTACGGGACTGAAAGCTCCTACGAGCAGTACTTC.

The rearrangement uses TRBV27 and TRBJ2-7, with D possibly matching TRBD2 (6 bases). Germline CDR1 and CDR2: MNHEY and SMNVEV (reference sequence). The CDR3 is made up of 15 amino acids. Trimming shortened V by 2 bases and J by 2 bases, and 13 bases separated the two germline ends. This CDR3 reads CASSLKEGVTYEQYF. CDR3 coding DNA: TGTGCCAGCAGTTTAAAGGAGGGAGTGACCTACGAGCAGTACTTC.

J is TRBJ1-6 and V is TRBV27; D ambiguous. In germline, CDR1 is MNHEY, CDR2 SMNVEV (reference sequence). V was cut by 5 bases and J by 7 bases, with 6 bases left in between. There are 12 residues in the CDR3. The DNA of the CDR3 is TGTGCCAGCAGTCCCCTCAATTCACCCCTCCACTTT. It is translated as CASSPLNSPLHF.

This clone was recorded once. CDR3 coding DNA: TGTGCCAGCAGTTATCGCCAGGGGGACTCTGGAAACACCATATATTTT. This encodes CASSYRQGDSGNTIYF. The chain links TRBV6-5 to TRBJ1-3, with 7 nucleotides matching TRBD1. CDR1 and CDR2 from the germline V gene are MNHEY and SVGAGI. The V and J ends lost 3 bases and 0 bases, in that order; junction bases with no gene match: 5. The CDR3 consists of 16 residues.

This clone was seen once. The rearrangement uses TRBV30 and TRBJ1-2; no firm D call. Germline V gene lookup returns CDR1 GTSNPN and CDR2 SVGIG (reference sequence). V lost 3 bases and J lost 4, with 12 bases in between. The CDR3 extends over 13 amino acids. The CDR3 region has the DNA TGTGCCTGGAGCCTCACCGAGGTCTATGGCTACACCTTC. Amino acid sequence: CAWSLTEVYGYTF.

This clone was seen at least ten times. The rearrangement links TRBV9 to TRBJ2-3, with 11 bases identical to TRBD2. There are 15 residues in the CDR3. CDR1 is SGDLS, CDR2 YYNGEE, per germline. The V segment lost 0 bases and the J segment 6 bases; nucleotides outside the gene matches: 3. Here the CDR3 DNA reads TGTGCCAGCAGCGTAGGACTAGCGGGGTTTGATACGCAGTATTTT. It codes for CASSVGLAGFDTQYF.

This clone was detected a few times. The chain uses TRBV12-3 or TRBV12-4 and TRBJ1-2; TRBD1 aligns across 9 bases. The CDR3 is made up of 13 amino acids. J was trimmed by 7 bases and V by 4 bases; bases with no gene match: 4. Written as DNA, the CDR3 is TGTGCCAGCAGTTACGACAGGGGGTTTGGCTACACCTTC. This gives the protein CASSYDRGFGYTF.

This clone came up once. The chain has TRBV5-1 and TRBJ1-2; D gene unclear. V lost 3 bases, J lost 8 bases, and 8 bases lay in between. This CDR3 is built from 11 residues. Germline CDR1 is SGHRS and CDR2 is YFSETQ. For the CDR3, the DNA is TGCGCCAGCAGCTCGGAGGGAGGCTACACCTTC. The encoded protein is CASSSEGGYTF. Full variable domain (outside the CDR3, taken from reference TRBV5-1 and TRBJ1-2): KAGVTQTPRYLIKTRGQQVTLSCSPISGHRSVSWYQQTPGQGLQFLFEYFSETQRNKGNFPGRFSGRQFSNSRSEMNVSTLELGDSALYLCASSSEGGYTFGSGTRLTVV.

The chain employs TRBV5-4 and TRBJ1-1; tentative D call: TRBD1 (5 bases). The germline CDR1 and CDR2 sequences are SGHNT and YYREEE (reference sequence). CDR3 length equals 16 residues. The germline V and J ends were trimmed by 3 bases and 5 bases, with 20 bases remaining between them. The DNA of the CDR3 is TGTGCCAGCAGCTCCGACCGGACGGGACTTGGGACTGAAGCTTTCTTT. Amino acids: CASSSDRTGLGTEAFF.

For the CDR3, the DNA is TGCGCCAGCAGCTTGGCCCGGGAAAAAGAGACCCAGTACTTC. This gives the protein CASSLAREKETQYF. J is TRBJ2-5 and V is TRBV5-1, with D perhaps TRBD2 (5 bases). The CDR3 contains 14 residues. The germline gives CDR1 SGHRS, CDR2 YFSETQ. Trimming shortened V by 0 bases and J by 3 bases, and 9 bases separated the two germline ends. Full variable domain (remainder filled in from reference TRBV5-1 and TRBJ2-5): KAGVTQTPRYLIKTRGQQVTLSCSPISGHRSVSWYQQTPGQGLQFLFEYFSETQRNKGNFPGRFSGRQFSNSRSEMNVSTLELGDSALYLCASSLAREKETQYFGPGTRLLVL.

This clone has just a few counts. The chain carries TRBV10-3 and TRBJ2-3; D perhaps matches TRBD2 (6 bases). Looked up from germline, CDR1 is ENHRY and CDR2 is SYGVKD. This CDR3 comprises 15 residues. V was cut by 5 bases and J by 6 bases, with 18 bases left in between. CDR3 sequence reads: CAISRGAGSGDTQYF. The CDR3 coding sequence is TGTGCCATCAGTCGAGGGGCCGGGAGCGGGGATACGCAGTATTTT.

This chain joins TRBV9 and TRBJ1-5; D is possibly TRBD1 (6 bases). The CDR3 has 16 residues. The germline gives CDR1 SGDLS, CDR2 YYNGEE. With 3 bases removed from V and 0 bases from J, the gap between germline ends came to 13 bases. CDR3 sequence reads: CASSAGTTYSNQPQHF. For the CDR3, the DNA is TGTGCCAGCAGCGCCGGGACAACTTATAGCAATCAGCCCCAGCATTTT.

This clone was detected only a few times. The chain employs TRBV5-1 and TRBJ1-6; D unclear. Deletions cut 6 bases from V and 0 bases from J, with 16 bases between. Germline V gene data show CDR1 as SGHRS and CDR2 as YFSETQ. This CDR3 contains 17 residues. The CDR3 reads CASNRGSGSSYNSPLHF. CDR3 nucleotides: TGCGCCAGCAATCGGGGTTCGGGAAGCTCCTATAATTCACCCCTCCACTTT.

The CDR3 DNA reads TGTGCCAGCAGTGTGAACGCGGCCCTGACTGAAGCTTTCTTT. It translates to CASSVNAALTEAFF. This chain connects TRBV2 to TRBJ1-1; D remains unclear. The CDR3 has 14 residues. The germline V and J ends were trimmed by 4 bases and 5 bases, with 14 bases remaining between them. The V gene's germline CDR1 is SNHLY and CDR2 FYNNEI. The full variable domain, completed using reference TRBV2 and TRBJ1-1, is EPEVTQTPSHQVTQMGQEVILRCVPISNHLYFYWYRQILGQKVEFLVSFYNNEISEKSEIFDDQFSVERPDGSNFTLKIRSTKLEDSAMYFCASSVNAALTEAFFGQGTRLTVV.

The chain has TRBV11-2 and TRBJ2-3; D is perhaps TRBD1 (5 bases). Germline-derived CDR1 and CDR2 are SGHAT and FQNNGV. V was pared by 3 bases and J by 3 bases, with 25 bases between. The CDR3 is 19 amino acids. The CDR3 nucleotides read TGTGCCAGCAGCTTGAAGGACACCGACAGCGCTTGGGTGACAGATACGCAGTATTTT. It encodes CASSLKDTDSAWVTDTQYF.

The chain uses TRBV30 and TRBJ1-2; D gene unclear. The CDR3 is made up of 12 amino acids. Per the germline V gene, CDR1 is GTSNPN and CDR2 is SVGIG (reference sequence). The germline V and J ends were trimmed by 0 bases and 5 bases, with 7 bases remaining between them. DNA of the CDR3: TGTGCCTGGAGTGTAACGGGGTATGGCTACACCTTC. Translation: CAWSVTGYGYTF.

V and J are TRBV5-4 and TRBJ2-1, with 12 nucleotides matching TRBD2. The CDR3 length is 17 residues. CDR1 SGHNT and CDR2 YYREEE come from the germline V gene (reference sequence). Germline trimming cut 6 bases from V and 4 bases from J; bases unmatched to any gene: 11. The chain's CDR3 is CASKGASGGARYNEQFF. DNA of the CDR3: TGTGCCAGCAAGGGAGCTAGCGGGGGGGCTCGATACAATGAGCAGTTCTTC.

The CDR3 loop is CATSDSDSDYGYTF. The DNA of the CDR3 is TGTGCCACCAGTGATTCCGACAGCGACTATGGCTACACCTTC. The J gene is TRBJ1-2, the V gene TRBV24-1; possible D gene TRBD1, 5 bases. V was cut by 2 bases and J by 3 bases, with 9 bases left in between. Germline CDR1 reads KGHDR; CDR2 reads SFDVKD. This CDR3 region has 14 residues.

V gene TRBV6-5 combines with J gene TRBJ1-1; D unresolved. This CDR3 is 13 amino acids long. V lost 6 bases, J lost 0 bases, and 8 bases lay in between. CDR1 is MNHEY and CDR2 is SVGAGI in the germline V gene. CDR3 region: CASSSTMNTEAFF. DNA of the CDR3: TGTGCCAGCAGCTCTACTATGAACACTGAAGCTTTCTTT.

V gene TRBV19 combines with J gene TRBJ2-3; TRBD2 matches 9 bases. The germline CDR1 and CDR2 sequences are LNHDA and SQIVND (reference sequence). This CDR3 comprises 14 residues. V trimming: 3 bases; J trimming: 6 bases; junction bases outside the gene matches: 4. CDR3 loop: CASSISGSRDTQYF. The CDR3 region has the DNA TGTGCCAGTAGTATTAGCGGGAGTCGGGATACGCAGTATTTT.

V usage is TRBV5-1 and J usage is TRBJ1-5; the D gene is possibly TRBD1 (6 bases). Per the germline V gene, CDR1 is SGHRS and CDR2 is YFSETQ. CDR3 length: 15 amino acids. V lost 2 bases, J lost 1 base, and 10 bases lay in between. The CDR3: CASSFRGGSNQPQHF. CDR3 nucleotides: TGCGCCAGCAGCTTTAGGGGGGGCAGCAATCAGCCCCAGCATTTT.

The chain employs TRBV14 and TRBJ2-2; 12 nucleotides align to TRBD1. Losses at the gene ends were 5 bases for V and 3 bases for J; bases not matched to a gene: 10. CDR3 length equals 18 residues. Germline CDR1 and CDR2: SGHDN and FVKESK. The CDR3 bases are TGTGCCAGCAGCTCCGGGACAGGGGGCGGATTGGACACCGGGGAGCTGTTTTTT. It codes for CASSSGTGGGLDTGELFF.

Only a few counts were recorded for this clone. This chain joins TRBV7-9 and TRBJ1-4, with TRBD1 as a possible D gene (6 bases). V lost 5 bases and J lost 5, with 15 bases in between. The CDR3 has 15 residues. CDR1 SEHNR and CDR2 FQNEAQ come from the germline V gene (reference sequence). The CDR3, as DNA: TGTGCCAGCAGCACCACCGGGACACGAAATGAAAAACTGTTTTTT. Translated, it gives CASSTTGTRNEKLFF.

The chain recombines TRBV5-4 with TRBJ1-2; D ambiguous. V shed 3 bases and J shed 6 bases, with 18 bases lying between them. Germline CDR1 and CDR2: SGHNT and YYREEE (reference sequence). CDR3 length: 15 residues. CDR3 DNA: TGTGCCAGCAGCTCTTCAAGGACGGCGGAGGATGGCTACACCTTC. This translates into CASSSSRTAEDGYTF.

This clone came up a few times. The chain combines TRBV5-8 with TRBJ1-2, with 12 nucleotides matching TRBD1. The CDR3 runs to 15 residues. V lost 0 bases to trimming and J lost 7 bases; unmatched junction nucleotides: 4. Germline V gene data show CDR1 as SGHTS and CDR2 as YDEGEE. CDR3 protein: CASSLGDRGRSGYTF. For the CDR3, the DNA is TGTGCCAGCAGCTTGGGGGACAGGGGGCGGAGTGGCTACACCTTC.